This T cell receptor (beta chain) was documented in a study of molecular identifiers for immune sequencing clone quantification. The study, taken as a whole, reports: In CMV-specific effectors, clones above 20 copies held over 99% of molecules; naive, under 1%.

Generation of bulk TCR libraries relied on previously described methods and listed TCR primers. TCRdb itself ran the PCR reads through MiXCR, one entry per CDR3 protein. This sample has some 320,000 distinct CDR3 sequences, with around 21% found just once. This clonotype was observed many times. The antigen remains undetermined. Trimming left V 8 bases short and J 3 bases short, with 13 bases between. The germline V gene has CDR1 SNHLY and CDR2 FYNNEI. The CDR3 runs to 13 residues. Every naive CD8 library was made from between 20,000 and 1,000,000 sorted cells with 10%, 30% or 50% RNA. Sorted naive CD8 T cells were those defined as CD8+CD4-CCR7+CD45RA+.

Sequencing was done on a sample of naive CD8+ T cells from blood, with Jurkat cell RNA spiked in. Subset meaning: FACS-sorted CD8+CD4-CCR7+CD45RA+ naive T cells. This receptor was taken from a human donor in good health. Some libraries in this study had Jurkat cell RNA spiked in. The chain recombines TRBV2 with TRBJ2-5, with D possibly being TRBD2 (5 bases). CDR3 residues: CASSGYGEETQYF. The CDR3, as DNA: TGTGCCAGCTCGGGGTACGGGGAAGAGACCCAGTACTTC.